This passage covers 9 T cell receptor beta chains from one sample sequenced in a study of T-cell memory formation after mild COVID-19. TCRdb itself ran the 5' RACE reads through MiXCR, one entry per CDR3 protein. The sample includes about 180,000 distinct CDR3 sequences, 18% of them seen just once. Source material: PBMCs or a T cell subset sorted from them (not recorded which). These receptors all come from a man aged 18-30 years who had mild COVID-19 (a few samples of this study predate the infection). Cell type and time point are not known.

The genes are TRBV5-1 and TRBJ1-6; possibly TRBD1 for D (5 bases). This CDR3 contains 15 residues. V dropped 0 bases and J dropped 10 bases, with 14 bases sitting between them. Germline-derived CDR1 and CDR2 are SGHRS and YFSETQ. The CDR3 DNA reads TGCGCCAGCAGCTTGGCCGATAGGGGCGGCTCACCCCTCCACTTT. Translating it yields CASSLADRGGSPLHF. Filled out from reference TRBV5-1 and TRBJ1-6, the complete variable domain reads KAGVTQTPRYLIKTRGQQVTLSCSPISGHRSVSWYQQTPGQGLQFLFEYFSETQRNKGNFPGRFSGRQFSNSRSEMNVSTLELGDSALYLCASSLADRGGSPLHFGNGTRLTVT.

This clonotype was seen only a few times. J is TRBJ2-2 and V is TRBV7-2; TRBD2 aligns across 11 bases. With V trimmed by 3 bases and J by 1 base, 4 bases remained unmatched. CDR1 is SGHTA and CDR2 is FQGNSA in the germline V gene. The CDR3 has 17 amino acids. The CDR3 DNA sequence: TGTGCCAGCAGCTTTCCTAGCGGGGGGATGAACACCGGGGAGCTGTTTTTT. Protein product: CASSFPSGGMNTGELFF.

This clonotype was recorded a few times. J is TRBJ1-5 and V is TRBV9; D gene unclear. Trimming pared 0 bases from V and 5 bases from J, leaving 15 bases between. CDR1 SGDLS and CDR2 YYNGEE come from the germline V gene. CDR3 length equals 16 residues. The CDR3 loop reads CASSVDGRSEDQPQHF. For the CDR3, the DNA is TGTGCCAGCAGCGTAGATGGCAGGTCGGAGGATCAGCCCCAGCATTTT. The whole variable domain, filled in from reference TRBV9 and TRBJ1-5, reads DSGVTQTPKHLITATGQRVTLRCSPRSGDLSVYWYQQSLDQGLQFLIQYYNGEERAKGNILERFSAQQFPDLHSELNLSSLELGDSALYFCASSVDGRSEDQPQHFGDGTRLSIL.

This clonotype was seen only a few times. CDR3 sequence: CASTSRPGTSTDTQYF. In nucleotides, the CDR3 is TGCGCCAGCACCTCTAGACCGGGGACTAGCACAGATACGCAGTATTTT. The chain couples TRBV5-1 to TRBJ2-3; TRBD2 might be the D (6 bases). The V gene's germline CDR1 is SGHRS and CDR2 YFSETQ. V gave up 6 bases and J gave up 0 bases, with 17 bases separating them. This CDR3 has 16 amino acids.

This clonotype has just a few counts. The chain links TRBV7-2 to TRBJ1-2; maybe TRBD1 (5 bases). This CDR3 is 13 amino acids long. From germline, CDR1 is SGHTA and CDR2 FQGNSA. The V gene lost 6 bases and the J gene lost 2 bases, with 10 bases spanning the gap. The CDR3 protein is CASSTRVNYGYTF. The CDR3 coding sequence is TGTGCCAGCAGTACCAGGGTGAACTATGGCTACACCTTC.

The sample holds a few counts of this clonotype. The chain uses TRBV4-3 and TRBJ2-1; D is possibly TRBD1 (5 bases). Germline CDR1 is LGHNA and CDR2 is YSLEER. Trimming left V 2 bases short and J 8 bases short, with 16 bases between. The CDR3 spans 15 residues. CDR3 amino acids: CASSQRQGYGYEQFF. The CDR3 nucleotides are TGCGCCAGCAGCCAACGTCAGGGATATGGCTATGAGCAGTTCTTC.

The chain recombines TRBV6-4 with TRBJ1-1; tentative D call: TRBD1 (5 bases). This CDR3 is built from 18 residues. Germline V gene lookup returns CDR1 MRHNA and CDR2 SNTAGT. Between the trimmed V and J ends, which lost 6 bases and 0 bases, there was a span of 23 bases. The CDR3 here is CASRGFGAVLVLNTEAFF. CDR3 DNA sequence: TGTGCCAGCAGGGGCTTCGGGGCAGTGCTAGTTTTGAACACTGAAGCTTTCTTT.

This sequence joins TRBV20-1 and TRBJ2-1, with TRBD2 as a possible D gene (6 bases). Germline CDR1 and CDR2: DFQATT and SNEGSKA (reference sequence). V lost 5 bases and J 8 bases, leaving 19 bases between the germline ends. This CDR3 is 14 amino acids long. The CDR3 coding sequence is TGCAGTGCTGTGAGAGGCGGGGCAGGAGATGAGCAGTTCTTC. This gives the protein CSAVRGGAGDEQFF.

The V and J genes are TRBV2 and TRBJ2-7, with D tentatively TRBD1 or TRBD2 (5 bases each). The CDR3 contains 15 residues. From germline, CDR1 is SNHLY and CDR2 FYNNEI. Trimming removed 1 base at V and 3 bases at J, with 13 bases between. The DNA for the CDR3 is TGTGCCAGCAGTGAAGAAGGGAGACAGTTCTACGAGCAGTACGTC. This codes for CASSEEGRQFYEQYV.